The clone carrying this T cell receptor beta chain was seen only a few times. This entry comes from a study of blood T cell repertoires in COVID-19. At the level of the study: The analysed material was cDNA or gDNA that came from T cells, B-cell-depleted T cells, or PBMCs.

Study processing details: How many nucleated cells were present was estimated from reference gene primer amplification. Generated by immunoSEQ multiplex PCR, the TCRdb table keeps only in-frame clones and is missing some. The D gene and trimming were derived from the DNA, and the V and J assignments and clone size from that table. The sample has about 170,000 clones, 83% seen once; the top ten hold nearly 4.5%. CDR1 is ENHRY and CDR2 is SYGVKD in the germline V gene. The junction had 8 bases not matched to a gene; V was cut back by 10 bases and J by 0 bases. This CDR3 spans 15 amino acids. The TCR was taken from a woman aged 45 to 65 who had recovered from COVID-19. The V call is TRBV10-3, the J call TRBJ1-4; 7 nucleotides line up with TRBD1. Sequencing used PBMCs or T cells enriched from blood (not recorded which). Here the CDR3 DNA reads TGTGCCACACGGGACAGCAAGACAACTAATGAAAAACTGTTTTTT. Residues: CATRDSKTTNEKLFF.